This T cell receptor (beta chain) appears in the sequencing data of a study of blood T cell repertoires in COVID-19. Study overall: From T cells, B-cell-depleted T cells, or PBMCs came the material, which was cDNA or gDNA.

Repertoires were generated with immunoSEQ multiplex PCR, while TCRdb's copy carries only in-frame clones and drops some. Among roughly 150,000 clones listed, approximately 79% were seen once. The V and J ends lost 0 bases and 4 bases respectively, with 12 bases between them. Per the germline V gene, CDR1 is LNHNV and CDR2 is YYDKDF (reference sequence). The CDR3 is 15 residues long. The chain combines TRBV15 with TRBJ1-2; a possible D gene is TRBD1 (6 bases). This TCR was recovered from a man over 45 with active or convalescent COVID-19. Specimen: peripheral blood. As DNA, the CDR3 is TGTGCCACCAGCAGAGATAGGGTAGGGGGCTATGGCTACACCTTC. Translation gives CATSRDRVGGYGYTF.